One sample yielded the 7 T cell receptor beta chains listed below, sequenced in a study of blood T cells in healthy people across ages. Using a J-beta primer mix together with a sample-barcoded 5' primer, a second PCR was run for roughly 7 to 12 cycles. Using its own MiXCR run on the 5' RACE reads, TCRdb lists one record per CDR3 protein. Of over 1,500,000 distinct CDR3 sequences in the sample, about two fifths were seen once. Sequencing used blood. The source of these receptors is a human donor in good health.

CDR3 region: CSARLSTVTDGYTF. The CDR3 DNA follows: TGCAGTGCTAGATTATCGACAGTAACGGATGGCTACACCTTC. This chain uses TRBV20-1 with TRBJ1-2; D might be TRBD1 (5 bases). V lost 2 bases and J 6 bases, leaving 16 bases between the germline ends. This CDR3 is built from 14 residues. Germline V CDR1 and CDR2: DFQATT, SNEGSKA (reference sequence).

The sample holds many counts of this clonotype. This chain connects TRBV7-2 to TRBJ1-6, with 7 bases matching TRBD1. V shed 6 bases and J 4 bases; nucleotides not matched to a gene: 6. CDR1 is SGHTA, CDR2 FQGNSA, per germline. The CDR3 consists of 15 residues. The CDR3 loop is CASSPEGQYNSPLHF. As DNA, the CDR3 is TGTGCCAGCAGTCCCGAGGGACAGTATAATTCACCCCTCCACTTT.

The table lists this clonotype with a few counts. The rearrangement joins TRBV5-1 to TRBJ2-2, with 9 positions matching TRBD1. Germline V gene data show CDR1 as SGHRS and CDR2 as YFSETQ. The length of the CDR3 is 17 residues. V lost 4 bases, J lost 7 bases, and 14 bases stayed unmatched. Written as DNA, the CDR3 is TGCGCCAGCAGCGATACGCCGGGACAGGGTGATCACGGGGAGCTGTTTTTT. Protein sequence: CASSDTPGQGDHGELFF.

The chain links TRBV29-1 to TRBJ1-1; tentative D call: TRBD1 (5 bases). The V end lost 7 bases, the J end lost 7 bases, and 16 bases lay between the germline ends. Germline V lookup: CDR1 SQVTM, CDR2 ANQGSEA. The CDR3 loop spans 12 amino acids. The CDR3 here is CSGGEKGLEAFF. The DNA of the CDR3 is TGCAGCGGGGGGGAAAAGGGACTTGAAGCTTTCTTT.

The rearrangement links TRBV20-1 to TRBJ2-2; D perhaps matches TRBD1 (6 bases). The length of the CDR3 is 13 residues. V dropped 1 base and J dropped 5 bases, with 8 bases sitting between them. Germline CDR1 reads DFQATT; CDR2 reads SNEGSKA (reference sequence). CDR3 residues: CSARAGTTGELFF. For the CDR3, the DNA is TGCAGTGCTAGAGCCGGGACAACCGGGGAGCTGTTTTTT.

This clonotype was seen a handful of times. The V call is TRBV12-3 or TRBV12-4, the J call TRBJ1-2; D is unclear. This CDR3 has 17 amino acids. Trimming took off 1 base at V and 1 base at J, with 16 bases between the two ends. CDR3 coding DNA: TGTGCCAGCAGTTTAGACTTGTACAGCGGATTTAACTATGGCTACACCTTC. The encoded protein is CASSLDLYSGFNYGYTF.

This clonotype was found many times. The chain couples TRBV27 to TRBJ1-1, with D maybe TRBD1 (6 bases). V dropped 5 bases and J dropped 2 bases, with 15 bases sitting between them. This CDR3 contains 15 residues. Germline-derived CDR1 and CDR2 are MNHEY and SMNVEV (reference sequence). The CDR3 nucleotides read TGTGCCAGCAGTCCCTCCGGACAGCTAAACACTGAAGCTTTCTTT. As protein: CASSPSGQLNTEAFF.